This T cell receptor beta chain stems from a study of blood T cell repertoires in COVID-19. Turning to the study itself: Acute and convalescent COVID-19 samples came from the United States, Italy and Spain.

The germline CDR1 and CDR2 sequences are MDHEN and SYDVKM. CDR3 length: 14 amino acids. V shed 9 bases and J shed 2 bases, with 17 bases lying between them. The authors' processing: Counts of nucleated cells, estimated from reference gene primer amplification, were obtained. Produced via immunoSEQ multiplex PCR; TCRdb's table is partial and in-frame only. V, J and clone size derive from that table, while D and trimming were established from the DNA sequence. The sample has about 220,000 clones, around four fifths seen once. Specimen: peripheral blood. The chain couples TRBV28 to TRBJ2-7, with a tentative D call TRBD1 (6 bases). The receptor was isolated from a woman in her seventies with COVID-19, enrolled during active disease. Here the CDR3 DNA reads TGTGCCAGTTCTACCCCGAGGGGGACCTACGAGCAGTACTTC. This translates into CASSTPRGTYEQYF.